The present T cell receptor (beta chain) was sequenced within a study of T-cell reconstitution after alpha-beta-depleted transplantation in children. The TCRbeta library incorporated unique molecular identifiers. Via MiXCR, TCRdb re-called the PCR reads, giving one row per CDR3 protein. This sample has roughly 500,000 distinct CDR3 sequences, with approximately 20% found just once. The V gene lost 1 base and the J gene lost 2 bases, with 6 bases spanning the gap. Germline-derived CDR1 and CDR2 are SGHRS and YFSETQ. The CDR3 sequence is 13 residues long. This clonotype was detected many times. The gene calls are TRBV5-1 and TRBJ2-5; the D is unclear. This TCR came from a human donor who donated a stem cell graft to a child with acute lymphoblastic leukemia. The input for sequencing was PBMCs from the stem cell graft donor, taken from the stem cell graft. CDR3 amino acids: CASSLWLQETQYF. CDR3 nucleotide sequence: TGCGCCAGCAGCTTGTGGCTGCAAGAGACCCAGTACTTC.